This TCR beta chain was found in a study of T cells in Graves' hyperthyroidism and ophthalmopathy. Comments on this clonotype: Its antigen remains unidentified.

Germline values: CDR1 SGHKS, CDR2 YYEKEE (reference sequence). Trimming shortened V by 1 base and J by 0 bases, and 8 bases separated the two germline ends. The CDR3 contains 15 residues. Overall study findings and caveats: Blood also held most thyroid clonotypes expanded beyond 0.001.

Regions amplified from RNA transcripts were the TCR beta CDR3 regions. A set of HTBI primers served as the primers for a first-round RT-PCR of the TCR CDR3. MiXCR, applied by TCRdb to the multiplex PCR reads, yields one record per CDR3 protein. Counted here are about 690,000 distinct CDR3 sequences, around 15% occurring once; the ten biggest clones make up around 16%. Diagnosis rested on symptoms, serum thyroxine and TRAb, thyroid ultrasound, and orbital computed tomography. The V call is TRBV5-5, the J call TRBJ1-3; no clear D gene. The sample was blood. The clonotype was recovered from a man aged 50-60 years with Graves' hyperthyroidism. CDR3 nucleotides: TGTGCCAGCAGCTTGCAGGTTGTCTCTGGAAACACCATATATTTT. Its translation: CASSLQVVSGNTIYF. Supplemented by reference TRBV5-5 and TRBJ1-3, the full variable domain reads DAGVTQSPTHLIKTRGQQVTLRCSPISGHKSVSWYQQVLGQGPQFIFQYYEKEERGRGNFPDRFSARQFPNYSSELNVNALLLGDSALYLCASSLQVVSGNTIYFGEGSWLTVV.